One and the same sample provided the 11 T cell receptor beta chains below, sequenced in a study of graft-versus-host responses after intestinal transplantation (dated by TCRdb to 2020 to 2023). Receptors were amplified or captured by the immunoSEQ multiplex PCR assay. Here the immuneACCESS table is served through TCRdb, limited to in-frame sequences with V and J called. Missing clones are a known gap in these copies; in checked studies unresolved V genes cover under half, and the rest lacks a known reason. For this sample the table gives roughly 10,000 clones, of which roughly 30% were detected only once. Under 2% of the sample is in the top ten clones. Taken with the paper, the label for time point translates to: cells obtained before transplantation from donor or recipient. The source material was alloreactive CD4+ T cells from a mixed lymphocyte reaction culture, sampled before transplantation. The cell subset or site tag for this specimen amounts to: CFSE-low proliferating T cells sorted from approximately 6-day pre-transplant mixed lymphocyte reaction (GvH or HvG direction). These TCRs come from a human patient who was an organ donor for intestinal transplantation.

This clone was seen a single time. The chain recombines TRBV5-1 with TRBJ1-1, with TRBD1 matching 8 bases. Germline lookup yields CDR1 SGHRS and CDR2 YFSETQ. The CDR3 consists of 14 residues. The V gene end was trimmed by 4 bases and the J gene end by 4 bases; junction bases not matched to a gene: 6. The CDR3 nucleotides are TGCGCCAGCAGCCAAGGACAGGGAGGCACTGAAGCTTTCTTT. Amino acids: CASSQGQGGTEAFF.

The rearrangement joins TRBV6-5 to TRBJ1-2, with a weak D call TRBD1 (5 bases). The V gene lost 2 bases and the J gene lost 8 bases, with 9 bases spanning the gap. Germline-derived CDR1 and CDR2 are MNHEY and SVGAGI. This CDR3 has 12 amino acids. The CDR3 here is CASSYPRAGYTF. The DNA of the CDR3 is TGTGCCAGCAGTTACCCCAGGGCAGGCTACACCTTC.

This clone was detected a few times. The chain links TRBV4-1 to TRBJ1-2; D gene unclear. This CDR3 comprises 13 residues. The V gene's germline CDR1 is MGHRA and CDR2 YSYEKL. With 0 bases removed from V and 1 base from J, the gap between germline ends came to 3 bases. The DNA for the CDR3 is TGCGCCAGCAGCCAAGACAATAACTATGGCTACACCTTC. Translated, it gives CASSQDNNYGYTF.

The chain employs TRBV5-4 and TRBJ1-4; 8 nucleotides line up with TRBD1. This CDR3 has 16 residues. The germline gives CDR1 SGHNT, CDR2 YYREEE (reference sequence). The ends lost 4 bases at V and 6 bases at J; junction bases unmatched: 11. The CDR3 sequence is CASSTGSGGAYEKLFF. The CDR3 DNA follows: TGTGCCAGCAGCACCGGTTCAGGGGGCGCCTATGAAAAACTGTTTTTT.

This chain uses TRBV4-1 with TRBJ1-4; D perhaps matches TRBD1 (6 bases). Trimming removed 3 bases at V and 4 bases at J, with 9 bases between. There are 14 residues in the CDR3. Germline values: CDR1 MGHRA, CDR2 YSYEKL. The chain's CDR3 is CASSHRTVNEKLFF. Here the CDR3 DNA reads TGCGCCAGCAGCCACCGGACAGTTAATGAAAAACTGTTTTTT.

This clone was counted a single time. The chain combines TRBV5-4 with TRBJ2-7, with D possibly TRBD1 on 6 matching bases. The V end was cut by 4 bases, the J end by 5 bases, with 13 bases between. This CDR3 contains 13 residues. From germline, CDR1 is SGHNT and CDR2 YYREEE (reference sequence). CDR3 bases: TGTGCCAGCAGCCGCGGACAGCCCCACGAGCAGTACTTC. As protein: CASSRGQPHEQYF.

CDR3 residues: CASSADRGHTGELFF. Written as DNA, the CDR3 is TGTGCCAGCTCAGCGGACAGGGGGCACACCGGGGAGCTGTTTTTT. The chain has TRBV18 and TRBJ2-2; 11 bases match TRBD1. CDR1 is KGHSH, CDR2 LQKENI, per germline. The V gene end was trimmed by 5 bases and the J gene end by 3 bases; junction bases not matched to a gene: 2. This CDR3 is 15 amino acids long.

CDR3 DNA: TGTGCCAGCAGCACGTCCCCCGGGACAGGGGGTCCTACCTACGAGCAGTACTTC. It translates to CASSTSPGTGGPTYEQYF. The chain carries TRBV4-2 and TRBJ2-7, with TRBD1 matching 11 bases. The CDR3 runs 18 residues. Germline V gene lookup returns CDR1 LGHNA and CDR2 YNFKEQ. V lost 5 bases to trimming and J lost 2 bases; unmatched junction nucleotides: 14.

The chain recombines TRBV18 with TRBJ2-7; 13 bases agree with TRBD2. The V gene's germline CDR1 is KGHSH and CDR2 LQKENI. The CDR3 length is 18 residues. Trimming at V came to 3 bases and at J to 5 bases, leaving 13 bases not matched to a gene. CDR3 in DNA: TGTGCCAGCTCACCGGGGACTAGCGGGGTACAATTTGTGCACGAGCAGTACTTC. It is translated as CASSPGTSGVQFVHEQYF.

This clone was seen more than once but under ten times. The chain recombines TRBV5-5 with TRBJ1-2; 8 bases agree with TRBD1. The germline V gene encodes CDR1 SGHKS and CDR2 YYEKEE (reference sequence). The CDR3 loop spans 13 amino acids. V lost 4 bases and J lost 3; bases outside the gene matches: 2. CDR3 residues: CASSPDRDYGYTF. The CDR3 nucleotides read TGTGCCAGCAGCCCGGACAGGGACTATGGCTACACCTTC. The full variable domain, rest sourced from reference TRBV5-5 and TRBJ1-2, is DAGVTQSPTHLIKTRGQQVTLRCSPISGHKSVSWYQQVLGQGPQFIFQYYEKEERGRGNFPDRFSARQFPNYSSELNVNALLLGDSALYLCASSPDRDYGYTFGSGTRLTVV.

This clone is large within its sample. The chain has TRBV6-1 and TRBJ1-3; 7 positions agree with TRBD1. Per the germline V gene, CDR1 is MNHNS and CDR2 is SASEGT. V shed 6 bases, J shed 4 bases, and the junction held 6 bases outside the gene matches. This CDR3 is 14 amino acids long. Here the CDR3 reads CASSPRGHGNTIYF. CDR3 DNA: TGTGCCAGCAGCCCTAGGGGGCACGGAAACACCATATATTTT.